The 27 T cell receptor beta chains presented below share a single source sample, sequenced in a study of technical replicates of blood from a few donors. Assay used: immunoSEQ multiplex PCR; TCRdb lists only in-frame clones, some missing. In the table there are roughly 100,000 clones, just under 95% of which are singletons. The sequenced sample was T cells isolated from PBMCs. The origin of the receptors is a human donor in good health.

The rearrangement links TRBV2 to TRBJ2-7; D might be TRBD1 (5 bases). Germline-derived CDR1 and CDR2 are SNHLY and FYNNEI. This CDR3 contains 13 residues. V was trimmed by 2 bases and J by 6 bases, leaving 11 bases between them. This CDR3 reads CASSEILGVEQYF. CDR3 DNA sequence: TGTGCCAGCAGTGAAATATTAGGGGTCGAGCAGTACTTC.

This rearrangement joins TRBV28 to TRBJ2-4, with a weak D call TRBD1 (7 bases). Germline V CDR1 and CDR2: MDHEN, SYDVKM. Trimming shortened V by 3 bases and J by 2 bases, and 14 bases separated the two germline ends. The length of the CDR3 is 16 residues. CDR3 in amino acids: CASSFVEGQTKNIQYF. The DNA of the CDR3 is TGTGCCAGCAGTTTCGTGGAGGGACAGACCAAAAACATTCAGTACTTC. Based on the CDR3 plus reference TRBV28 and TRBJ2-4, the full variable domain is DVKVTQSSRYLVKRTGEKVFLECVQDMDHENMFWYRQDPGLGLRLIYFSYDVKMKEKGDIPEGYSVSREKKERFSLILESASTNQTSMYLCASSFVEGQTKNIQYFGAGTRLSVL.

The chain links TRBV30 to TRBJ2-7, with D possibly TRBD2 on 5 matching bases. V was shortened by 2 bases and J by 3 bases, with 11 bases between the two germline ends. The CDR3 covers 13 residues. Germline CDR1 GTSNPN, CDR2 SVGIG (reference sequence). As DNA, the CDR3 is TGTGCCTGGAGTCAGTCGGGGAACTACGAGCAGTACTTC. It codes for CAWSQSGNYEQYF.

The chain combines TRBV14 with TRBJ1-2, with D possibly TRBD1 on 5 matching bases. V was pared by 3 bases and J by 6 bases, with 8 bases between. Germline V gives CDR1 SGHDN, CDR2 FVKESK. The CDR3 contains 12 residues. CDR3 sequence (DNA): TGTGCCAGCAGCCATAGCAGGGATGGCTACACCTTC. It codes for CASSHSRDGYTF.

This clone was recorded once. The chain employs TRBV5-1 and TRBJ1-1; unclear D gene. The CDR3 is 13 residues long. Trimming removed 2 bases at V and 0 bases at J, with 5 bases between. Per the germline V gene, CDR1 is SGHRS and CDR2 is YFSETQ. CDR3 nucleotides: TGCGCCAGCAGCTTTCGTATGAACACTGAAGCTTTCTTT. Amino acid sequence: CASSFRMNTEAFF.

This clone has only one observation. DNA of the CDR3: TGTGCCAGCAGCTTTGGAGAGATACCAACTAATGAAAAACTGTTTTTT. Its protein product is CASSFGEIPTNEKLFF. The chain employs TRBV12-1 and TRBJ1-4. TRBV12-1 is shown as a pseudogene. This CDR3 contains 16 residues.

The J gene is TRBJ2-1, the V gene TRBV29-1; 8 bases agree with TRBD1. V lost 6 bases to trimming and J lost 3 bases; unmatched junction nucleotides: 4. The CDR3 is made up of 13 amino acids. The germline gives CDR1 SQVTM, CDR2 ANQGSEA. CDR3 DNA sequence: TGCAGCGTCTTGACAGGGGACTACAATGAGCAGTTCTTC. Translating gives CSVLTGDYNEQFF.

The CDR3 here is CASSEWSTEAFF. The CDR3 DNA reads TGTGCCAGCAGTGAATGGAGCACTGAAGCTTTCTTT. This sequence joins TRBV6-1 and TRBJ1-1; D uncertain. V dropped 2 bases and J dropped 4 bases, with 5 bases sitting between them. The length of the CDR3 is 12 residues. The germline V gene has CDR1 MNHNS and CDR2 SASEGT.

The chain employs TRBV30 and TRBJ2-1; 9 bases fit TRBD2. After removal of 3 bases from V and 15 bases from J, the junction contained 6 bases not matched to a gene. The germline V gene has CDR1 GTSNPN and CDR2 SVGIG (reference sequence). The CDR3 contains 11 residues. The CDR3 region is CAWSAGTSPFF. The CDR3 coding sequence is TGTGCCTGGAGCGCCGGGACTAGCCCGTTCTTC.

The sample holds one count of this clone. The chain's CDR3 is CSVDSTYEQYF. The CDR3 nucleotides are TGCAGCGTTGATTCCACCTACGAGCAGTACTTC. The chain is built from TRBV29-1 and TRBJ2-7; the D is unclear. Trimming took 3 bases from V and 2 from J, leaving 5 bases between them. The CDR3 sequence is 11 residues long. Germline V lookup: CDR1 SQVTM, CDR2 ANQGSEA.

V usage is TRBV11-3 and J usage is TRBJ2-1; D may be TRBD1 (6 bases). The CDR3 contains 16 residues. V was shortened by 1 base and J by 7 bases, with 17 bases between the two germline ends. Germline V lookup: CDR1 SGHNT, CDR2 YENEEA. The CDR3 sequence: CASSLASEARGNEQFF. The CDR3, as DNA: TGTGCCAGCAGCTTAGCCAGCGAAGCTAGGGGGAATGAGCAGTTCTTC. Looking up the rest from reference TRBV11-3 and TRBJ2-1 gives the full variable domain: EAGVVQSPRYKIIEKKQPVAFWCNPISGHNTLYWYLQNLGQGPELLIRYENEEAVDDSQLPKDRFSAERLKGVDSTLKIQPAELGDSAVYLCASSLASEARGNEQFFGPGTRLTVL.

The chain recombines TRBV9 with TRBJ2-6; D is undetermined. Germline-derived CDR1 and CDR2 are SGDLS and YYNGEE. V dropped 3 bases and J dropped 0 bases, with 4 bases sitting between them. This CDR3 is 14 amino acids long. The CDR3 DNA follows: TGTGCCAGCAGCGCACACTCTGGGGCCAACGTCCTGACTTTC. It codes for CASSAHSGANVLTF.

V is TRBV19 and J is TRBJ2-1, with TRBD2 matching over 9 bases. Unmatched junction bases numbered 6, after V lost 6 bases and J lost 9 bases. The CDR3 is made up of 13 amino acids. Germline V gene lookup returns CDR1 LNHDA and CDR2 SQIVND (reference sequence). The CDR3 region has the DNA TGTGCCAGTAGCACTAGCGGGCTAGTTGAGCAGTTCTTC. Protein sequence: CASSTSGLVEQFF.

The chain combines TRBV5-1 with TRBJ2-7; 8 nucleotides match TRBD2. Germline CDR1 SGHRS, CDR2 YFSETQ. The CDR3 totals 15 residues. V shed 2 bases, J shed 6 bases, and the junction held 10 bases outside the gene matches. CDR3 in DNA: TGCGCCAGCAGCTTTACAGCGGGAGAAGGTCTCGAGCAGTACTTC. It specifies CASSFTAGEGLEQYF.

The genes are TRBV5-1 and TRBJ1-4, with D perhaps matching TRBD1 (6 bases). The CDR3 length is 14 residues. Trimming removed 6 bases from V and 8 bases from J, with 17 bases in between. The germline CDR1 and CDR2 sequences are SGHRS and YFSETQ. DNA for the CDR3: TGCGCCAGCAAAAAGGGGGAAATAGGGGAAAAACTGTTTTTT. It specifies CASKKGEIGEKLFF.

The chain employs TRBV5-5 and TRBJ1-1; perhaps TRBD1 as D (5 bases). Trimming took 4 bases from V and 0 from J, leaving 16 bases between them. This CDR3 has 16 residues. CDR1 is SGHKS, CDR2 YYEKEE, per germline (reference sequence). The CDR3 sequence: CASSPRAGIMNTEAFF. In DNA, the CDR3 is TGTGCCAGCAGCCCCCGGGCAGGGATTATGAACACTGAAGCTTTCTTT.

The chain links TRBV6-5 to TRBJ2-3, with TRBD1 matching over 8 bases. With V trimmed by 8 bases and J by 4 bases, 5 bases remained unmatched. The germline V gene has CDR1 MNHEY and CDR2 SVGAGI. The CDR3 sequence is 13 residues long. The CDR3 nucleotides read TGTGCCAGCGGGAGGACAGGGTCAGATACGCAGTATTTT. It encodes CASGRTGSDTQYF.

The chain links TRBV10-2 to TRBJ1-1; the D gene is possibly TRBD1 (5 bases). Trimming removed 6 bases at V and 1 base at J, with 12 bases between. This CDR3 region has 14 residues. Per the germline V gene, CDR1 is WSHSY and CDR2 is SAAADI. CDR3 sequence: CASRLDTPNTEAFF. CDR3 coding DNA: TGCGCCAGCAGGTTGGACACCCCGAACACTGAAGCTTTCTTT.

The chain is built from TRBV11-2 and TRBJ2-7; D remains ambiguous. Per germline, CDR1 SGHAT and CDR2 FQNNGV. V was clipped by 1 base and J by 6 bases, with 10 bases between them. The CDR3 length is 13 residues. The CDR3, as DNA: TGTGCCAGCAGCTTAGTCTCCCGCGTCGAGCAGTACTTC. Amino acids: CASSLVSRVEQYF.

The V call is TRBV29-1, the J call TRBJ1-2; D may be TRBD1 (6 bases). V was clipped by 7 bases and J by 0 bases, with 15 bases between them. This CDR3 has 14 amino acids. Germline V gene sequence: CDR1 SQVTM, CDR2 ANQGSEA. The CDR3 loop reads CSAGQRLTNYGYTF. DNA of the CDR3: TGCAGCGCCGGACAGAGACTTACTAACTATGGCTACACCTTC.

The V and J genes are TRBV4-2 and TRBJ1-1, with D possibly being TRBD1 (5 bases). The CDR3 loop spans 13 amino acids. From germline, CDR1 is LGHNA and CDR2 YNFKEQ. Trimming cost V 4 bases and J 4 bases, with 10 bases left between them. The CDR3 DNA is TGTGCCAGCAGCCCCCAGGGAGGCACTGAAGCTTTCTTT. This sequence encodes CASSPQGGTEAFF.

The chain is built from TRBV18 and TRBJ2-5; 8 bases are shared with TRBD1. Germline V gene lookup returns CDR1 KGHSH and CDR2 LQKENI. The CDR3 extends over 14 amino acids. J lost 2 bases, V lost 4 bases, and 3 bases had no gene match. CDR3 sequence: CASSRQGLQETQYF. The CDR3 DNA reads TGTGCCAGCTCACGACAGGGGTTACAAGAGACCCAGTACTTC.

The CDR3 bases are TGTGCCAGCTCAAGCGGTCTAGCCAAAAACATTCAGTACTTC. This translates into CASSSGLAKNIQYF. The V call is TRBV18, the J call TRBJ2-4, with a possible D match to TRBD2 (5 bases). The V end lost 5 bases, the J end lost 0 bases, and 8 bases lay between the germline ends. This CDR3 has 14 residues. Germline V gives CDR1 KGHSH, CDR2 LQKENI.

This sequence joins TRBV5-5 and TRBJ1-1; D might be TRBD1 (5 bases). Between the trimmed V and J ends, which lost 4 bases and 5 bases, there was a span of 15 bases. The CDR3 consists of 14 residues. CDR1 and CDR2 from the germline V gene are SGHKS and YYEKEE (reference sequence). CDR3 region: CASSIMARGTEAFF. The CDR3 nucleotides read TGTGCCAGCAGCATAATGGCGCGGGGGACTGAAGCTTTCTTT.

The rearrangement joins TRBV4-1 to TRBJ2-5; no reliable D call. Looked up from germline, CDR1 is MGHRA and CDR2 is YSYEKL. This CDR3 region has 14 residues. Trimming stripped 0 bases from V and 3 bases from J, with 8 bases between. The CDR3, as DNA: TGCGCCAGCAGCCAAGAAGTTGGAGAAGAGACCCAGTACTTC. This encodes CASSQEVGEETQYF.

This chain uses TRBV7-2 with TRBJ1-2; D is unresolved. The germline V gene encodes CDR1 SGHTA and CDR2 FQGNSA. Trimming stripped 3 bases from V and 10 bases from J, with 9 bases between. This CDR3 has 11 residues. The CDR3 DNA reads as TGTGCCAGCAGCTTGGTACAGACCTACACCTTC. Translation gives CASSLVQTYTF.

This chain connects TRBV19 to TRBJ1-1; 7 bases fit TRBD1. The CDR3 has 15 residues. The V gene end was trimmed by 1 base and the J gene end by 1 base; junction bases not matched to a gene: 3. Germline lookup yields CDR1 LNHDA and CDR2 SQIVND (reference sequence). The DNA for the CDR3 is TGTGCCAGTAGTATAGGGGCAGGGGGGAACACTGAAGCTTTCTTT. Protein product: CASSIGAGGNTEAFF.